The text below deals with one TCR beta chain. Its antigen is not identified. The sample comes from a study of radiation and T cells in renal cell carcinoma. At the level of the study: Nephrectomy followed 15 Gy stereotactic body radiation by 4 weeks. Study-wide findings and caveats: From baseline, blood top tumor clonotypes peaked at 2 weeks post-radiation.

This CDR3 is 14 amino acids long. V trimming: 4 bases; J trimming: 7 bases; junction bases outside the gene matches: 6. Germline CDR1 is SGHNT and CDR2 is YYREEE (reference sequence). Documented time point: baseline pretreatment blood. Treatment here: 15 Gy SBRT to primary tumor, nephrectomy 4 weeks later. Blood was sampled at baseline, 2 weeks and 4 weeks after SBRT. Sequencing was performed with immunoSEQ multiplex PCR; in TCRdb, only in-frame clones are kept and a portion is missing. Among tens of thousands of clones listed, more than 75% were seen once. The clonotype was recovered from a man aged 55 to 70 with renal cell carcinoma. The input for sequencing was blood, taken from a patient whose treatment included radiotherapy and nephrectomy. The V gene is TRBV5-4, the J gene TRBJ1-5; 9 bases are shared with TRBD1. In nucleotides, the CDR3 is TGTGCCAGCAGCCCCGGGACAGGGAGGCAGCCCCAGCATTTT. It specifies CASSPGTGRQPQHF.